Below, 26 T cell receptor beta chains from the same sample are listed, as sequenced in a study of T cells after yellow fever vaccination. One entry per CDR3 protein, called by TCRdb with MiXCR from the 5' RACE reads. The sample records about 550,000 distinct CDR3 sequences, over 15% being singletons. This material consisted of PBMCs, taken 15 days after the yellow fever booster vaccination. These TCRs come from a man aged 25-40 years who received the YFV17D yellow fever vaccine.

This clonotype was seen only a few times. The V call is TRBV20-1, the J call TRBJ1-1, with unresolved D. This CDR3 spans 11 amino acids. V dropped 6 bases and J dropped 1 base, with 6 bases sitting between them. Germline lookup yields CDR1 DFQATT and CDR2 SNEGSKA (reference sequence). CDR3 sequence reads: CSAGWNTEAFF. DNA for the CDR3: TGCAGTGCAGGGTGGAACACTGAAGCTTTCTTT.

Regarding this clonotype: One end of the junction is discordant with germline, which a read error may explain. The chain employs TRBV12-3 or TRBV12-4 and TRBJ1-5, with D unresolved. This CDR3 has 14 residues. The CDR3 DNA sequence: TGTGCCTGCAGTTTAGCGCGTCGCAATCAGCCCCAGCATTTT. Translating gives CACSLARRNQPQHF.

The table lists this clonotype with a few counts. In DNA, the CDR3 is TGCGCCAGCAGTAAGACTAGCGGGGGAGAGGGCATTCAGTACTTC. Translated, it gives CASSKTSGGEGIQYF. The rearrangement uses TRBV5-1 and TRBJ2-4, with 12 nucleotides matching TRBD2. With V trimmed by 5 bases and J by 9 bases, 9 bases remained unmatched. The germline V gene has CDR1 SGHRS and CDR2 YFSETQ. There are 15 residues in the CDR3.

In the case of this clonotype: A read error may account for a junction end that differs from germline. This rearrangement joins TRBV6-1 to TRBJ2-2; the D gene could be TRBD1 or TRBD2 (6 bases each). This CDR3 spans 14 amino acids. Germline values: CDR1 MNHNS, CDR2 SASEGT. CDR3 nucleotides: TGTGCCAGCCAGGGAAGGGGGGACACGGGGGAGCTGTTTTTT. Amino acids: CASQGRGDTGELFF.

The chain joins TRBV20-1 to TRBJ2-7; no reliable D call. Trimming removed 5 bases at V and 5 bases at J, with 22 bases between. The CDR3 length is 15 residues. The germline CDR1 and CDR2 sequences are DFQATT and SNEGSKA (reference sequence). CDR3 amino acids: CSASLSRQYPHEQYF. CDR3 sequence (DNA): TGCAGTGCTTCCCTATCACGACAATACCCCCACGAGCAGTACTTC.

V and J are TRBV19 and TRBJ2-6; D unresolved. V was clipped by 2 bases and J by 2 bases, with 13 bases between them. This CDR3 region has 17 residues. The germline V gene encodes CDR1 LNHDA and CDR2 SQIVND (reference sequence). The CDR3 here is CASSILSSVAGANVLTF. The CDR3 nucleotides read TGTGCCAGTAGTATATTAAGTTCGGTGGCTGGGGCCAACGTCCTGACTTTC.

The CDR3 DNA follows: TGCGCCAGCAGTAGGGGGGCTCAGACCGGGGAGCTGTTTTTT. This codes for CASSRGAQTGELFF. The rearrangement joins TRBV5-1 to TRBJ2-2; tentatively, D is TRBD1 or TRBD2 (6 bases each). The CDR3 has 14 residues. Germline V gene data show CDR1 as SGHRS and CDR2 as YFSETQ. The ends were cut back, 5 bases at V and 5 bases at J, with 13 bases in the middle.

This clonotype came up a few times. The genes are TRBV6-6 and TRBJ2-1, with D perhaps TRBD1 (5 bases). The CDR3 consists of 13 residues. The V gene lost 6 bases and the J gene lost 7 bases, with 13 bases spanning the gap. Looked up from germline, CDR1 is MNHNY and CDR2 is SVGAGI (reference sequence). CDR3: CASSHPDRNEQFF. The CDR3, as DNA: TGTGCCAGCAGCCACCCTGACAGAAATGAGCAGTTCTTC.

This clonotype appeared a few times. The rearrangement links TRBV7-2 to TRBJ2-3; 7 nucleotides agree with TRBD1. Germline V gene sequence: CDR1 SGHTA, CDR2 FQGNSA. The CDR3 totals 16 residues. V shed 1 base, J shed 0 bases, and the junction held 4 bases outside the gene matches. The chain's CDR3 is CASSLVQGLSTDTQYF. The DNA for the CDR3 is TGTGCCAGCAGCTTAGTACAGGGGCTGAGCACAGATACGCAGTATTTT.

This clonotype showed up just a few times. The J gene is TRBJ2-7, the V gene TRBV27; 8 nucleotides align to TRBD2. With V trimmed by 6 bases and J by 7 bases, 11 bases remained unmatched. The germline CDR1 and CDR2 sequences are MNHEY and SMNVEV (reference sequence). This CDR3 is built from 14 residues. The chain's CDR3 is CASSPSGYWGEQYF. CDR3 DNA sequence: TGTGCCAGCAGCCCTAGCGGGTACTGGGGGGAGCAGTACTTC.

This clonotype was detected only a few times. This chain connects TRBV18 to TRBJ2-1; 10 nucleotides agree with TRBD2. This CDR3 has 14 amino acids. CDR1 is KGHSH, CDR2 LQKENI, per germline. The V gene end was trimmed by 6 bases and the J gene end by 6 bases; junction bases not matched to a gene: 5. The CDR3 DNA is TGTGCCAGCTCCCAGCGGGAGGGAGCCAATGAGCAGTTCTTC. Protein: CASSQREGANEQFF.

In the case of this clonotype: The junction differs from germline at one of its ends, possibly a read error. V and J are TRBV11-2 and TRBJ2-7; TRBD1 or TRBD2 may be the D gene (5 bases each). Germline CDR1 is SGHAT and CDR2 is FQNNGV. This CDR3 spans 14 amino acids. CDR3 bases: TGTGCCAGCAGCCTAGAAACCGGGACGGACGAGCAGTACTTC. Its protein is CASSLETGTDEQYF. The complete variable domain, with remaining parts taken from reference TRBV11-2 and TRBJ2-7, reads EAGVAQSPRYKIIEKRQSVAFWCNPISGHATLYWYQQILGQGPKLLIQFQNNGVVDDSQLPKDRFSAERLKGVDSTLKIQPAKLEDSAVYLCASSLETGTDEQYFGPGTRLTVT.

The chain recombines TRBV7-2 with TRBJ2-5; a weak D match, TRBD2 (6 bases). V lost 4 bases and J 5 bases, leaving 17 bases between the germline ends. The CDR3 sequence is 15 residues long. Germline V gene sequence: CDR1 SGHTA, CDR2 FQGNSA. The CDR3 sequence is CASSSNRGRRETQYF. The CDR3 nucleotides are TGTGCCAGCAGCTCGAATCGGGGGAGAAGGGAGACCCAGTACTTC.

This clonotype was found a few times. This chain joins TRBV7-9 and TRBJ2-7; D is possibly TRBD1 (7 bases). The CDR3 is 14 amino acids. Between the trimmed V and J ends, which lost 5 bases and 3 bases, there was a span of 14 bases. Looked up from germline, CDR1 is SEHNR and CDR2 is FQNEAQ (reference sequence). CDR3 DNA: TGTGCCAGCAGCCCTTCAGGGGGACTCTACGAGCAGTACTTC. Amino acid sequence: CASSPSGGLYEQYF.

This clonotype turned up a few times. The CDR3 DNA reads as TGTGCCAGCAGTTTATCTGAAGGCTACGAGCAGTACTTC. It is translated as CASSLSEGYEQYF. The J gene is TRBJ2-7, the V gene TRBV27, with no clear D. Germline-derived CDR1 and CDR2 are MNHEY and SMNVEV (reference sequence). The CDR3 has 13 residues. V shed 0 bases and J shed 3 bases, with 6 bases lying between them.

A few counts support this clonotype. The chain links TRBV29-1 to TRBJ2-7; D is tentatively TRBD1 or TRBD2 (5 bases each). The CDR3 is made up of 13 amino acids. Trimming took 6 bases from V and 1 from J, leaving 13 bases between them. Germline-derived CDR1 and CDR2 are SQVTM and ANQGSEA. CDR3 amino acids: CSVLGVNSYEQYF. CDR3 nucleotide sequence: TGCAGCGTGTTGGGGGTAAATTCCTACGAGCAGTACTTC.

This chain joins TRBV5-1 and TRBJ2-7; 8 bases fit TRBD2. Per germline, CDR1 SGHRS and CDR2 YFSETQ. The CDR3 length is 15 residues. J lost 3 bases, V lost 1 base, and 6 bases had no gene match. The DNA for the CDR3 is TGCGCCAGCAGCTTGATACGGGAGGGTCACTACGAGCAGTACTTC. It translates to CASSLIREGHYEQYF.

This clonotype was found a few times. The rearrangement links TRBV30 to TRBJ2-2, with a possible D match to TRBD2 (5 bases). Germline V gene lookup returns CDR1 GTSNPN and CDR2 SVGIG (reference sequence). This CDR3 is built from 16 residues. With 0 bases removed from V and 7 bases from J, the gap between germline ends came to 18 bases. DNA for the CDR3: TGTGCCTGGAGTGTACATGGGAGATTGGGCAGCGGGGAGCTGTTTTTT. It specifies CAWSVHGRLGSGELFF.

The chain is built from TRBV10-3 and TRBJ2-7, with 9 nucleotides matching TRBD1. Per germline, CDR1 ENHRY and CDR2 SYGVKD. CDR3 length: 13 residues. Losses at the gene ends were 9 bases for V and 5 bases for J; bases not matched to a gene: 8. For the CDR3, the DNA is TGTGCCATGCCCGGGACAGGGTTCCACGAGCAGTACTTC. Translating gives CAMPGTGFHEQYF.

A few counts support this clonotype. The chain carries TRBV29-1 and TRBJ2-3, with 9 bases that match TRBD1. CDR1 is SQVTM and CDR2 is ANQGSEA in the germline V gene. The CDR3 contains 13 residues. J was trimmed by 2 bases and V by 7 bases; bases with no gene match: 4. The chain's CDR3 is CSAGTGTTDTQYF. CDR3 DNA sequence: TGCAGCGCCGGGACAGGGACCACAGATACGCAGTATTTT.

This sequence joins TRBV7-2 and TRBJ2-2; D ambiguous. Germline V gives CDR1 SGHTA, CDR2 FQGNSA. This CDR3 has 15 residues. Deletions cut 0 bases from V and 6 bases from J, with 11 bases between. CDR3 protein: CASSLAGGAAGELFF. As DNA, the CDR3 is TGTGCCAGCAGCTTAGCGGGTGGAGCTGCCGGGGAGCTGTTTTTT.

Written as DNA, the CDR3 is TGTGCCAGCAGCTTAGCGGGCGGGAGGAGGAGCGTGGATACGCAGTATTTT. Translated: CASSLAGGRRSVDTQYF. The chain carries TRBV7-2 and TRBJ2-3; 8 bases match TRBD2. Per the germline V gene, CDR1 is SGHTA and CDR2 is FQGNSA. The junction had 11 bases not matched to a gene; V was cut back by 0 bases and J by 6 bases. There are 17 residues in the CDR3. Full variable domain (outside the CDR3, taken from reference TRBV7-2 and TRBJ2-3): GAGVSQSPSNKVTEKGKDVELRCDPISGHTALYWYRQSLGQGLEFLIYFQGNSAPDKSGLPSDRFSAERTGGSVSTLTIQRTQQEDSAVYLCASSLAGGRRSVDTQYFGPGTRLTVL.

This chain connects TRBV30 to TRBJ1-1; 7 bases align to TRBD1. Germline values: CDR1 GTSNPN, CDR2 SVGIG (reference sequence). V dropped 4 bases and J dropped 0; count of bases not matched to a gene: 2. This CDR3 region has 13 residues. The CDR3 DNA sequence: TGTGCCTGGACGGGACAGCTGAACACTGAAGCTTTCTTT. Its protein product is CAWTGQLNTEAFF.

The chain uses TRBV24-1 and TRBJ2-6; D is perhaps TRBD1 or TRBD2 (5 bases each). The germline CDR1 and CDR2 sequences are KGHDR and SFDVKD. Between the trimmed V and J ends, which lost 4 bases and 4 bases, there was a span of 19 bases. The CDR3 is made up of 18 amino acids. The CDR3 DNA sequence: TGTGCCACCAGTGACCCAACGGGACCTAGGAGCGGGGCCAACGTCCTGACTTTC. Protein product: CATSDPTGPRSGANVLTF.

V is TRBV6-9 and J is TRBJ2-2; D tentatively reads TRBD1 or TRBD2 (5 bases each). The CDR3 spans 14 residues. Trimming shortened V by 9 bases and J by 7 bases, and 18 bases separated the two germline ends. Germline V lookup: CDR1 MNHGY, CDR2 SVAAGI. CDR3 residues: CARLPGRVGGELFF. In nucleotides, the CDR3 is TGTGCCAGGCTTCCGGGACGCGTTGGCGGGGAGCTGTTTTTT.

The CDR3 loop is CSAGPAGVPYEQYF. CDR3 in DNA: TGCAGTGCCGGACCAGCGGGAGTTCCCTACGAGCAGTACTTC. The chain has TRBV20-1 and TRBJ2-7, with 8 bases identical to TRBD2. The junction had 9 bases not matched to a gene; V was cut back by 6 bases and J by 2 bases. Germline V gene lookup returns CDR1 DFQATT and CDR2 SNEGSKA (reference sequence). The CDR3 runs to 14 residues.